The 11 T cell receptor beta chains presented below share a single source sample, sequenced in a study of blood T cell repertoires in COVID-19. Sequencing was performed with immunoSEQ multiplex PCR; in TCRdb, only in-frame clones are kept and a portion is missing. Altogether 200,000 to 250,000 clones are present, roughly 83% being singletons, with the ten largest covering 9% to 15%. Sequencing was done on a sample of peripheral blood. The receptors were gathered from a man older than 75 with acute or convalescent COVID-19.

The chain has TRBV5-1 and TRBJ2-7; 7 nucleotides match TRBD1. V was clipped by 2 bases and J by 5 bases; unmatched bases: 7. The CDR3 is made up of 14 amino acids. Germline CDR1 SGHRS, CDR2 YFSETQ. The CDR3 DNA reads TGCGCCAGCAGCTTACAGGGGATTGTCAACGAGCAGTACTTC. It is translated as CASSLQGIVNEQYF.

V gene TRBV4-1 combines with J gene TRBJ1-2, with D uncertain. The CDR3 has 17 amino acids. V was trimmed by 1 base and J by 8 bases, leaving 23 bases between them. Germline assignment: CDR1 MGHRA and CDR2 YSYEKL. In nucleotides, the CDR3 is TGCGCCAGCAGCCAAGGCTCAAATACACCGGAGAGGGCAGGCTACACCTTC. It is translated as CASSQGSNTPERAGYTF.

The J gene is TRBJ2-2, the V gene TRBV5-5; 13 nucleotides align to TRBD2. The CDR3 covers 16 residues. The V and J ends lost 4 bases and 4 bases, in that order; junction bases with no gene match: 4. In germline, CDR1 is SGHKS, CDR2 YYEKEE (reference sequence). The CDR3 nucleotides are TGTGCCAGCAGCACGACTAGCGGGAGGTTCACCGGGGAGCTGTTTTTT. Its protein is CASSTTSGRFTGELFF.

V and J are TRBV5-1 and TRBJ2-7; maybe TRBD1 (5 bases). CDR1 and CDR2 from the germline V gene are SGHRS and YFSETQ. The CDR3 runs to 12 residues. Trimming took 5 bases from V and 3 from J, leaving 9 bases between them. CDR3 sequence: CASSLTGYEQYF. CDR3 in DNA: TGCGCCAGCAGTCTTACAGGCTACGAGCAGTACTTC. Drawing the rest from reference TRBV5-1 and TRBJ2-7, the complete variable domain is KAGVTQTPRYLIKTRGQQVTLSCSPISGHRSVSWYQQTPGQGLQFLFEYFSETQRNKGNFPGRFSGRQFSNSRSEMNVSTLELGDSALYLCASSLTGYEQYFGPGTRLTVT.

The rearrangement links TRBV5-6 to TRBJ1-2; no firm D call. The CDR3 is 11 residues long. V gave up 4 bases and J gave up 9 bases, with 10 bases separating them. Germline CDR1 and CDR2: SGHDT and YYEEEE. CDR3 in amino acids: CASSRRRSYTF. CDR3 in DNA: TGTGCCAGCAGCCGGAGAAGGAGCTACACCTTC.

V gene TRBV2 combines with J gene TRBJ2-5, with TRBD2 matching 7 bases. Germline V CDR1 and CDR2: SNHLY, FYNNEI. Trimming removed 3 bases from V and 2 bases from J; junction bases left unmatched: 6. This CDR3 comprises 15 residues. CDR3 bases: TGTGCCAGCAGTGACCAAGCGGGAAGACAAGAGACCCAGTACTTC. Translated, it gives CASSDQAGRQETQYF.

This rearrangement joins TRBV27 to TRBJ1-2, with D perhaps matching TRBD1 (5 bases). Trimming shortened V by 2 bases and J by 3 bases, and 10 bases separated the two germline ends. The CDR3 runs to 14 residues. Germline lookup yields CDR1 MNHEY and CDR2 SMNVEV (reference sequence). The CDR3 sequence is CASSLQGSYYGYTF. The CDR3 nucleotides read TGTGCCAGCAGTTTACAGGGATCTTACTATGGCTACACCTTC.

The V and J genes are TRBV10-3 and TRBJ1-1; D may be TRBD1 (6 bases). From germline, CDR1 is ENHRY and CDR2 SYGVKD. This CDR3 contains 14 residues. Deletions cut 10 bases from V and 7 bases from J, with 22 bases between. CDR3 sequence (DNA): TGTGCCACGCAGGACAGCCCGAATAAAGATGAAGCTTTCTTT. Translation gives CATQDSPNKDEAFF.

The chain couples TRBV28 to TRBJ1-5; 7 positions agree with TRBD1. With 6 bases clipped from V and 7 bases from J, the junction kept 9 bases outside the gene matches. Per the germline V gene, CDR1 is MDHEN and CDR2 is SYDVKM. The CDR3 sequence is 14 residues long. The CDR3 DNA reads as TGTGCCAGCAGGAGGGACAGCCCCAGGCAGCCCCAGCATTTT. It is translated as CASRRDSPRQPQHF.

This chain connects TRBV11-2 to TRBJ1-2; unclear D gene. Germline V gene data show CDR1 as SGHAT and CDR2 as FQNNGV. The CDR3 runs to 13 residues. The germline V and J ends were trimmed by 5 bases and 3 bases, with 10 bases remaining between them. The CDR3 sequence is CASSPQADYGYTF. The CDR3 DNA reads TGTGCCAGCAGCCCCCAGGCAGACTATGGCTACACCTTC.

The CDR3 loop is CASSVSTGSDIQYF. DNA for the CDR3: TGTGCCAGTAGTGTCTCGACAGGGTCGGACATTCAGTACTTC. The chain carries TRBV19 and TRBJ2-4, with TRBD1 matching over 7 bases. CDR3 length: 14 amino acids. Germline V lookup: CDR1 LNHDA, CDR2 SQIVND (reference sequence). V was pared by 5 bases and J by 8 bases, with 9 bases of the junction left unmatched.